The 16 T cell receptor beta chains presented below share a single source sample, sequenced in a study of Graves' ophthalmopathy and Graves' hyperthyroidism. Amplified TCR beta CDR3 regions were obtained using RNA transcripts as template. First-round RT-PCR employed HTBI primers, with a second-round multiplex PCR after it. Each CDR3 protein gets one entry after TCRdb re-called the multiplex PCR reads with MiXCR. The sample contains 200,000 to 250,000 distinct CDR3 sequences, under 30% of which appear only once. The sample comprised peripheral blood. The receptors come from a man in his forties or fifties with Graves' ophthalmopathy.

The chain recombines TRBV28 with TRBJ2-7; D is possibly TRBD1 or TRBD2 (5 bases each). The length of the CDR3 is 14 residues. Per germline, CDR1 MDHEN and CDR2 SYDVKM. V was cut by 4 bases and J by 0 bases, with 10 bases left in between. The CDR3 reads CASSYGDLSYEQYF. The CDR3 DNA sequence: TGTGCCAGCAGTTACGGGGACCTCTCCTACGAGCAGTACTTC.

CDR3 amino acids: CASHRGNTEAFF. The DNA of the CDR3 is TGTGCCAGCCACAGGGGGAACACTGAAGCTTTCTTT. The chain is built from TRBV6-1 and TRBJ1-1; 7 bases map to TRBD1. The V and J ends lost 8 bases and 1 base, in that order; junction bases with no gene match: 1. Germline V lookup: CDR1 MNHNS, CDR2 SASEGT. The CDR3 is made up of 12 amino acids.

This clonotype has at least ten counts. The rearrangement joins TRBV28 to TRBJ2-7; D is possibly TRBD1 (5 bases). This CDR3 spans 15 amino acids. Trimming cost V 6 bases and J 3 bases, with 18 bases left between them. From germline, CDR1 is MDHEN and CDR2 SYDVKM. The CDR3 loop reads CASSPPQQDIYEQYF. Written as DNA, the CDR3 is TGTGCCAGCAGCCCCCCACAGCAGGACATCTACGAGCAGTACTTC.

The chain couples TRBV30 to TRBJ2-2, with TRBD2 identical over 12 bases. V shed 3 bases, J shed 6 bases, and the junction held 2 bases outside the gene matches. CDR3 size: 14 residues. Germline CDR1 GTSNPN, CDR2 SVGIG (reference sequence). The CDR3 DNA sequence: TGTGCCTGGAGACTAGCGGGAGGTCCCGGGGAGCTGTTTTTT. Protein product: CAWRLAGGPGELFF. The entire variable domain, with the rest obtained from reference TRBV30 and TRBJ2-2, is as follows: SQTIHQWPATLVQPVGSPLSLECTVEGTSNPNLYWYRQAAGRGLQLLFYSVGIGQISSEVPQNLSASRPQDRQFILSSKKLLLSDSGFYLCAWRLAGGPGELFFGEGSRLTVL.

This clonotype was picked up many times. The chain has TRBV7-8 and TRBJ2-7; D may be TRBD2 (5 bases). Trimming stripped 0 bases from V and 1 base from J, with 10 bases between. CDR1 is SGHVS, CDR2 FQNEAQ, per germline. CDR3 length: 15 residues. The CDR3 DNA follows: TGTGCCAGCAGCTTAGCGGAGGCTACTTCCTACGAGCAGTACTTC. This sequence encodes CASSLAEATSYEQYF. The full variable domain, its missing parts supplied by reference TRBV7-8 and TRBJ2-7, is GAGVSQSPRYKVAKRGQDVALRCDPISGHVSLFWYQQALGQGPEFLTYFQNEAQLDKSGLPSDRFFAERPEGSVSTLKIQRTQQEDSAVYLCASSLAEATSYEQYFGPGTRLTVT.

This clonotype came up many times. V usage is TRBV2 and J usage is TRBJ2-5, with 11 positions matching TRBD1. This CDR3 is 15 amino acids long. Trimming took 7 bases from V and 2 from J; bases not matched to a gene: 6. Germline CDR1 is SNHLY and CDR2 is FYNNEI. This CDR3 reads CASTSGTGGQETQYF. CDR3 DNA: TGTGCCAGCACGTCCGGGACAGGGGGGCAAGAGACCCAGTACTTC.

This clonotype was observed many times. The rearrangement uses TRBV9 and TRBJ2-7; the D is unclear. CDR1 SGDLS and CDR2 YYNGEE come from the germline V gene. V lost 0 bases and J lost 0, with 7 bases in between. This CDR3 is 14 amino acids long. The CDR3 sequence: CASSVGANSYEQYF. The CDR3 coding sequence is TGTGCCAGCAGCGTAGGGGCTAACTCCTACGAGCAGTACTTC.

This clonotype was counted many times. The rearrangement joins TRBV28 to TRBJ2-7, with D uncertain. The CDR3 is 12 residues long. V shed 4 bases and J shed 0 bases, with 4 bases lying between them. Germline-derived CDR1 and CDR2 are MDHEN and SYDVKM. CDR3 sequence: CASSYYSYEQYF. The CDR3 DNA sequence: TGTGCCAGCAGTTACTACTCCTACGAGCAGTACTTC.

Many counts were recorded for this clonotype. The chain is built from TRBV5-1 and TRBJ1-5; 9 nucleotides line up with TRBD1. The junction had 2 bases not matched to a gene; V was cut back by 3 bases and J by 4 bases. CDR1 and CDR2 from the germline V gene are SGHRS and YFSETQ. The CDR3 covers 14 residues. CDR3 amino acids: CASSYGQGNQPQHF. CDR3 sequence (DNA): TGCGCCAGCAGCTACGGACAGGGGAATCAGCCCCAGCATTTT.

V usage is TRBV6-5 and J usage is TRBJ2-7; D gene uncertain. The CDR3 consists of 17 residues. Germline lookup yields CDR1 MNHEY and CDR2 SVGAGI. V gave up 4 bases and J gave up 3 bases, with 22 bases separating them. CDR3 protein: CASSSSRPQDRVYEQYF. CDR3 in DNA: TGTGCCAGCAGTTCAAGTAGACCGCAGGATAGAGTCTACGAGCAGTACTTC.

For this clonotype: Here the CDR3 omits its conserved ending phenylalanine or tryptophan, so a read error is the likely source. The chain is built from TRBV28 and TRBJ1-5, with 9 bases identical to TRBD1. Germline CDR1 is MDHEN and CDR2 is SYDVKM. The length of the CDR3 is 15 residues. V was pared by 4 bases and J by 6 bases, with 7 bases of the junction left unmatched. CDR3 residues: CASSSRHRGLQPQHL. The CDR3 coding sequence is TGTGCCAGCAGTTCCCGCCACAGGGGGCTTCAGCCCCAGCATCTT.

At least ten counts were recorded for this clonotype. J is TRBJ2-2 and V is TRBV15; D is uncertain. The ends were cut back, 3 bases at V and 2 bases at J, with 10 bases in the middle. Germline CDR1 LNHNV, CDR2 YYDKDF (reference sequence). The CDR3 is made up of 15 amino acids. CDR3 protein: CATSSEERNTGELFF. In DNA form, the CDR3 reads TGTGCCACCAGCAGTGAGGAGAGAAACACCGGGGAGCTGTTTTTT. Full variable domain (remainder filled in from reference TRBV15 and TRBJ2-2): DAMVIQNPRYQVTQFGKPVTLSCSQTLNHNVMYWYQQKSSQAPKLLFHYYDKDFNNEADTPDNFQSRRPNTSFCFLDIRSPGLGDTAMYLCATSSEERNTGELFFGEGSRLTVL.

The J gene is TRBJ1-2, the V gene TRBV12-5, with TRBD1 as a possible D gene (6 bases). V was shortened by 2 bases and J by 3 bases, with 19 bases between the two germline ends. Germline V CDR1 and CDR2: LGHNT, FRNRAP. The CDR3 contains 17 residues. The CDR3 loop reads CASGLSVRTARYYGYTF. The CDR3 DNA sequence: TGTGCTAGTGGTTTGTCTGTACGGACAGCGAGATACTATGGCTACACCTTC.

This clonotype was observed many times. This sequence joins TRBV28 and TRBJ2-5; D is unresolved. This CDR3 has 13 residues. Germline assignment: CDR1 MDHEN and CDR2 SYDVKM. V shed 3 bases and J shed 9 bases, with 14 bases lying between them. The CDR3 nucleotides read TGTGCCAGCAGTTTCCCGGGTCTCACGGCCCAGTACTTC. Encoded protein: CASSFPGLTAQYF.

This clonotype was picked up many times. J is TRBJ2-3 and V is TRBV4-3; 14 bases are shared with TRBD2. CDR1 and CDR2 from the germline V gene are LGHNA and YSLEER. V was clipped by 1 base and J by 6 bases; unmatched bases: 0. The CDR3 totals 15 residues. In DNA form, the CDR3 reads TGCGCCAGCAGCCAAGGACTAGCGGGAGGGGATACGCAGTATTTT. Its translation: CASSQGLAGGDTQYF.

This clonotype was picked up many times. The V gene is TRBV20-1, the J gene TRBJ2-7, with 8 nucleotides matching TRBD2. CDR1 and CDR2 from the germline V gene are DFQATT and SNEGSKA (reference sequence). The CDR3 consists of 17 residues. Trimming removed 0 bases from V and 3 bases from J; junction bases left unmatched: 13. CDR3 coding DNA: TGCAGTGCTAGAGATACCGGGCGAGCGGGGGCTATCTACGAGCAGTACTTC. This encodes CSARDTGRAGAIYEQYF.